The 2 T cell receptor beta chains below come from one sample, sequenced in a study of patients and donors after allogeneic stem cell transplantation (dated by TCRdb to about 2020). The method behind the library was RT-PCR. For sequencing, a NextSeq 550 was employed. TCRdb reprocessing: public reads trimmed at Q25 with fastp, clones called with MiXCR, in-frame beta chains kept. Identical CDR3 protein sequences are pooled into one entry, listed with their most common genes and DNA. Present in this sample are 150,000 to 200,000 distinct CDR3 sequences, 30% of which were seen just once. The top ten hold under 3.5% of the sample. The sequencing input was blood, either unsorted or a sorted T cell fraction (not recorded which). These receptors were obtained from a human donor who was either an allogeneic HSCT recipient or a stem cell or donor lymphocyte infusion donor (not recorded which). It is not recorded whose cells these are; they may come from a transplant donor.

This chain connects TRBV29-1 to TRBJ2-7; D not certain. CDR1 and CDR2 (germline): SQVTM, ANQGSEA. The length of the CDR3 is 12 residues. V was trimmed by 2 bases and J by 2 bases, leaving 7 bases between them. The CDR3 DNA reads TGCAGCGTTGAATTAAGTCCCTACGAGCAGTACTTC. Residues: CSVELSPYEQYF.

This clonotype has only a few counts. The chain couples TRBV29-1 to TRBJ2-1; D possibly matches TRBD1 or TRBD2 (5 bases each). Germline V CDR1 and CDR2: SQVTM, ANQGSEA. V was shortened by 4 bases and J by 1 base, with 11 bases between the two germline ends. CDR3 length: 14 residues. The DNA for the CDR3 is TGCAGCGTTGGGGGGAAGGCATCCTACAATGAGCAGTTCTTC. It translates to CSVGGKASYNEQFF.